The entry below describes one TCR beta chain. Its antigen is still unknown. CDR1 is MGHRA and CDR2 is YSYEKL in the germline V gene. The CDR3 runs 20 residues. V was clipped by 0 bases and J by 0 bases, with 18 bases between them. An assay was performed, and its level was deep. Generated by immunoSEQ multiplex PCR, the TCRdb table keeps only in-frame clones and is missing some. This table holds about 2 million clones, about 95% found once. This record comes from a study of shared clonotypes between healthy human individuals. Study in general: Donors were a couple of women and three men aged 18 to 49. Broader study findings: Sharing across four donors was highest in naive CD4 (roughly 5%) and lowest in memory CD8 (approximately 0.4%). Since donors were few, the genetic and exposure-history diversity represented was limited.

The sequencing input was naive CD4+ T cells sorted from blood. The subset here: CD45RA+ positively selected. The V and J genes are TRBV4-1 and TRBJ1-6, with D unclear. The source of this sequence is a man aged 18-30 years in good health. The CDR3 nucleotides read TGCGCCAGCAGCCAAGATGTAGCGGGATATTCCAGCTCCTATAATTCACCCCTCCACTTT. This codes for CASSQDVAGYSSSYNSPLHF.